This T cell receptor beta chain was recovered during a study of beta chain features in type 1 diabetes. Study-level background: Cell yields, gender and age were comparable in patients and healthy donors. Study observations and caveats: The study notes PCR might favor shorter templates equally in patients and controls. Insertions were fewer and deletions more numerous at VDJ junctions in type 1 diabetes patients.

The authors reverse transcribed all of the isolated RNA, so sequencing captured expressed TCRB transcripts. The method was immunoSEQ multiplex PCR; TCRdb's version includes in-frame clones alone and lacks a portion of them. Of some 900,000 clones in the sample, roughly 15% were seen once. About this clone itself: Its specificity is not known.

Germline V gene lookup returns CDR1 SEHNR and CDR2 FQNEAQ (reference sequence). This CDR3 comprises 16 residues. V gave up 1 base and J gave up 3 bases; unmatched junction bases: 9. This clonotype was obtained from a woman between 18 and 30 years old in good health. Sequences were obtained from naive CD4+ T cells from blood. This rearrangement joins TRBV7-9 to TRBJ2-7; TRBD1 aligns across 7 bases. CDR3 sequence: CASSLVGQPEHYEQYF. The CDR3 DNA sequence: TGTGCCAGCAGCTTAGTGGGACAGCCCGAACACTACGAGCAGTACTTC.